This T cell receptor (beta chain) was captured in a study of regulatory T cells in long-lasting Graves disease. The TCR beta library used iRepertoire HTBI primers with Arm-PCR amplification of CDR3. TCRdb fed the multiplex PCR reads into MiXCR, producing one record per CDR3 protein. This sample has more than 650,000 distinct CDR3 sequences; around 30% occur once, and the top ten carry roughly 46%. With 0 bases removed from V and 3 bases from J, the gap between germline ends came to 12 bases. CDR3 length equals 15 residues. The germline CDR1 and CDR2 sequences are SGHRS and YFSETQ. This clonotype was picked up a small number of times. Time point specified: persistent/refractory GD, antithyroid drugs over 5 years with positive TRAb. The TCR library used RNA extracted from PBMCs.

The chain employs TRBV5-1 and TRBJ1-2, with D unresolved. Sequenced here: peripheral blood mononuclear cells (PBMCs), sampled when the disease was refractory, from a patient treated with antithyroid drugs. The receptor's source is a female donor with Graves disease. The CDR3, as DNA: TGCGCCAGCAGCTTGGCGGGCAAGGGCGACTATGGCTACACCTTC. Translation: CASSLAGKGDYGYTF.